The clone carrying this TCR beta chain appeared once. As yet, its antigen is unknown. This sample stems from a study of cytomegalovirus exposure and HLA in healthy donors. As for the study in general: A later analysis reported the approximately 120 validation repertoires used the same platform as the roughly 670 first-cohort repertoires.

The donors were part of the validation cohort, which consisted of over a hundred subjects and was separate from the first cohort of around 620 subjects. Findings of the study overall: The classifier reportedly diagnosed cytomegalovirus status with high specificity and sensitivity. Through in vitro validation, three CMV-associated chains were shown to be specific for CMV antigens.

TCRdb's copy holds only in-frame clones and misses some; the assay was immunoSEQ multiplex PCR. Of about 250,000 clones listed, more than 85% are singletons. Looked up from germline, CDR1 is SSHAT and CDR2 is FNYEAQ (reference sequence). V lost 7 bases and J lost 1; bases outside the gene matches: 9. The CDR3 covers 17 residues. This receptor was identified in a man younger than 35 in good health and CMV-seropositive. The specimen sequenced was PBMCs. V gene TRBV7-7 combines with J gene TRBJ2-2; TRBD2 agrees at 10 bases. CDR3 sequence reads: CASTPTRTSGNTGELFF. CDR3 bases: TGTGCCAGCACCCCAACCCGGACTAGCGGGAACACCGGGGAGCTGTTTTTT. Based on the CDR3 plus reference TRBV7-7 and TRBJ2-2, the full variable domain is GAGVSQSPRYKVTKRGQDVTLRCDPISSHATLYWYQQALGQGPEFLTYFNYEAQPDKSGLPSDRFSAERPEGSISTLTIQRTEQRDSAMYRCASTPTRTSGNTGELFFGEGSRLTVL.